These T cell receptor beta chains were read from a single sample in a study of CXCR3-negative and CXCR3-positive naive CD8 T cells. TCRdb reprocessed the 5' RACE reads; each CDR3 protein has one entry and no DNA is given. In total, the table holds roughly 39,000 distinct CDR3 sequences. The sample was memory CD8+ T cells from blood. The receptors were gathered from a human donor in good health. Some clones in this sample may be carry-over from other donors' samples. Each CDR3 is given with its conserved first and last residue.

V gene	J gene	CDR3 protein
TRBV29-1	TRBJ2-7	CSAKTRGEREQYF
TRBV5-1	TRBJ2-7	CASSLEGTGFHEQYF
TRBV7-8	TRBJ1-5	CASSTGFSNQPQHF
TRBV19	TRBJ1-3	CASSPERASGNTIYF
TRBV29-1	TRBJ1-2	CSVEGLNYGYTF
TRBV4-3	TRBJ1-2	CASSQEILFWDLDYGYTF
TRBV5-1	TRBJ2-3	CASSFTVFLSSTGADTQYF
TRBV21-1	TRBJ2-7	CASSKVGGTSGPYEQYF
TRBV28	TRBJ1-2	CASSLGYGNYGYTF
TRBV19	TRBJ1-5	CASWDRGNQPQHF
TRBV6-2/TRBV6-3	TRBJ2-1	CASSYRLDNEQLF
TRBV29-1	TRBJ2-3	CSVAAPGPDTQYF
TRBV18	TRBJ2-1	CASSPAGGTYNEQFF
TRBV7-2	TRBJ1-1	CASSLVGPIEAFF
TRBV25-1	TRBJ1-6	CASSEGAGRAMTPLHF
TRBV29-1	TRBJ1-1	CSVVESPGEAFF
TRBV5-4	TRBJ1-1	CASSVDTGGFTEAFF
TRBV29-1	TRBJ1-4	CSVEEAGKGEKLFF
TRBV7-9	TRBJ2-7	CASSPRDSEFGEQYF
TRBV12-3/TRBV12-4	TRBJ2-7	CASSVGGAWNEQYF
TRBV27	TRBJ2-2	CASSLWQGNTGELFF
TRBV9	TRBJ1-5	CASSAGAGNQPQHF
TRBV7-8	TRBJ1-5	CASSSDRGHSNQPQHF
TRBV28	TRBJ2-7	CASSQTIFRDTRSYEQYF
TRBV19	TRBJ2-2	CASKEDRGSAGELFF